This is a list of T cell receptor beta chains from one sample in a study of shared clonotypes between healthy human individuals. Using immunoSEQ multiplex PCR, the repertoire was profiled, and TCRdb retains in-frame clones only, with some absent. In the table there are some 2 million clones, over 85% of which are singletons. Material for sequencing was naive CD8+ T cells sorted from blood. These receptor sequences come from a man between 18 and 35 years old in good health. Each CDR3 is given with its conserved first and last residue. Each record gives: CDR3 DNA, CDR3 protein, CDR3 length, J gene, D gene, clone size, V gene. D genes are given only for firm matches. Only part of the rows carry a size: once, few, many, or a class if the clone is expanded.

CDR3 DNA: TGTGCCAGCAGCTCCCAGGGGGACTATGGCTACACCTTC
CDR3 protein: CASSSQGDYGYTF
CDR3 length: 13
J gene: TRBJ1-2
D gene: TRBD1
clone size: -
V gene: TRBV13

CDR3 DNA: TGTGCCAGCAGTGGGGACAGGGTGAATGTTGAGCAGTACTTC
CDR3 protein: CASSGDRVNVEQYF
CDR3 length: 14
J gene: TRBJ2-7
D gene: TRBD1
clone size: few
V gene: TRBV2

CDR3 DNA: TGTGCCATCAGTGAGTCGATCCCGACAGGGCTCAATCAGCCCCAGCATTTT
CDR3 protein: CAISESIPTGLNQPQHF
CDR3 length: 17
J gene: TRBJ1-5
D gene: TRBD1
clone size: once
V gene: TRBV10-3

CDR3 DNA: TGTGCCAGCAGTGAAGGTCGGGTATGGACAACGAACACCGGGGAGCTGTTTTTT
CDR3 protein: CASSEGRVWTTNTGELFF
CDR3 length: 18
J gene: TRBJ2-2
D gene: -
clone size: -
V gene: TRBV6-1

CDR3 DNA: TGCAGCGTTGAAGGACAGGTGGACGAGACCCAGTACTTC
CDR3 protein: CSVEGQVDETQYF
CDR3 length: 13
J gene: TRBJ2-5
D gene: -
clone size: -
V gene: TRBV29-1

CDR3 DNA: TGTGCCAGCAGTTATTACCCGAACAATGAGCAGTTCTTC
CDR3 protein: CASSYYPNNEQFF
CDR3 length: 13
J gene: TRBJ2-1
D gene: -
clone size: once
V gene: TRBV6-5

CDR3 DNA: TGTGCCAGCCGGTCCATAGGGGACGAGCAGTACTTC
CDR3 protein: CASRSIGDEQYF
CDR3 length: 12
J gene: TRBJ2-7
D gene: -
clone size: -
V gene: TRBV7-9

CDR3 DNA: TGCAGTGGGGTTGTTCTAGGAAACACCATATATTTT
CDR3 protein: CSGVVLGNTIYF
CDR3 length: 12
J gene: TRBJ1-3
D gene: -
clone size: -
V gene: TRBV29-1

CDR3 DNA: TGTGCCAGCAGTCAGGGGACAGACTACAATGAGCAGTTCTTC
CDR3 protein: CASSQGTDYNEQFF
CDR3 length: 14
J gene: TRBJ2-1
D gene: TRBD1
clone size: -
V gene: TRBV6-5

CDR3 DNA: TGTGCCAGTAGTAACACAGGTGTGACCTACGAGCAGTACTTC
CDR3 protein: CASSNTGVTYEQYF
CDR3 length: 14
J gene: TRBJ2-7
D gene: -
clone size: -
V gene: TRBV19

CDR3 DNA: TGTGCCAGTAGCAACTGGGACAGGGGGCCTGGCTACACCTTC
CDR3 protein: CASSNWDRGPGYTF
CDR3 length: 14
J gene: TRBJ1-2
D gene: TRBD1
clone size: -
V gene: TRBV19

CDR3 DNA: TGTGCCAGCAGCTTAGCCGGACTAGCCGCGTACGAGCAGTACTTC
CDR3 protein: CASSLAGLAAYEQYF
CDR3 length: 15
J gene: TRBJ2-7
D gene: TRBD2
clone size: -
V gene: TRBV7-9

CDR3 DNA: TGTGCCAGCAGCGTAGGGATCGGGACTGAATACCATGAGCAGTTCTTC
CDR3 protein: CASSVGIGTEYHEQFF
CDR3 length: 16
J gene: TRBJ2-1
D gene: -
clone size: -
V gene: TRBV9

CDR3 DNA: TGTGCCAGCAGCTCAGACAGGGGAAACACTGAAGCTTTCTTT
CDR3 protein: CASSSDRGNTEAFF
CDR3 length: 14
J gene: TRBJ1-1
D gene: TRBD1
clone size: -
V gene: TRBV5-4

CDR3 DNA: TGCGCCAGCAGCCATACAGAAGCCCACAATGAGCAGTTCTTC
CDR3 protein: CASSHTEAHNEQFF
CDR3 length: 14
J gene: TRBJ2-1
D gene: -
clone size: -
V gene: TRBV4-1

CDR3 DNA: TGTGCCAGCAGCAATCGAGGGGATGGTTCAGCTTTCTTT
CDR3 protein: CASSNRGDGSAFF
CDR3 length: 13
J gene: TRBJ1-1
D gene: -
clone size: -
V gene: TRBV7-9

CDR3 DNA: TGTGCCAGCATCGACAGACTAGCATGGGATACGCAGTATTTT
CDR3 protein: CASIDRLAWDTQYF
CDR3 length: 14
J gene: TRBJ2-3
D gene: TRBD2
clone size: -
V gene: TRBV2

CDR3 DNA: TGTGCCAGCAGCCCGGGGCAGGGCGGCTATGGCTACACCTTC
CDR3 protein: CASSPGQGGYGYTF
CDR3 length: 14
J gene: TRBJ1-2
D gene: -
clone size: -
V gene: TRBV2

CDR3 DNA: TGTGCCAGCAGCTTGGGGGGACAGGGGTGGACCTACGAGCAGTACTTC
CDR3 protein: CASSLGGQGWTYEQYF
CDR3 length: 16
J gene: TRBJ2-7
D gene: TRBD1
clone size: -
V gene: TRBV5-6

CDR3 DNA: TGTGCCAGCAGTATCTACACCAACCAGGATCCCCAGTACTTC
CDR3 protein: CASSIYTNQDPQYF
CDR3 length: 14
J gene: TRBJ2-5
D gene: -
clone size: -
V gene: TRBV28

CDR3 DNA: TGCAGCGTTGAAGCTGGGGGCGCGATTTATGGCTACACCTTC
CDR3 protein: CSVEAGGAIYGYTF
CDR3 length: 14
J gene: TRBJ1-2
D gene: -
clone size: -
V gene: TRBV29-1

CDR3 DNA: TGTGCCAGCAGTTTAAACAGGGGGGGGCTGCGAGGAAACACCATATATTTT
CDR3 protein: CASSLNRGGLRGNTIYF
CDR3 length: 17
J gene: TRBJ1-3
D gene: TRBD1
clone size: -
V gene: TRBV28

CDR3 DNA: TGTGCCAGCAGCTTGGCAGGGAGTTCCCTCTACGAGCAGTACTTC
CDR3 protein: CASSLAGSSLYEQYF
CDR3 length: 15
J gene: TRBJ2-7
D gene: -
clone size: -
V gene: TRBV5-5